This paragraph reports one T cell receptor (beta chain). Its antigen remains unknown. Germline loops: CDR1 MGHRA, CDR2 YSYEKL. The CDR3 extends over 14 amino acids. With 3 bases clipped from V and 9 bases from J, the junction kept 7 bases outside the gene matches. Amplification of TCR beta CDR3 regions used RNA as the template. The primer set for the first-round RT-PCR of the TCR CDR3 was HTBI. TCRdb used MiXCR to reprocess the multiplex PCR reads, holding one entry per CDR3 protein. The sample shows a few hundred thousand distinct CDR3 sequences, roughly an eighth of them seen only once. The sample is drawn from a study of T cells in Graves' hyperthyroidism and ophthalmopathy. Study-wide points: Most clonotypes that expanded in the thyroid above 0.001 also showed up in blood. Ophthalmopathy prediction by the model preceded onset by a median roughly 6 months.

The rearrangement uses TRBV4-1 and TRBJ2-1; 8 nucleotides agree with TRBD1. The sequencing sample was made of blood. This TCR was recovered from a woman aged 18-29 years with Graves' hyperthyroidism. The CDR3 nucleotides read TGCGCCAGCAGCCACCTGACAGGGGCAGGTGAGCAGTTCTTC. Its translation: CASSHLTGAGEQFF.